This paragraph covers one T cell receptor (beta chain) sequence. For the second PCR, which ran for about 7 to 11 cycles, a sample-barcoded 5' primer and a J-beta primer mix were used. From the 5' RACE reads, TCRdb called clonotypes with MiXCR, one entry per CDR3 protein. The data hold some 1,500,000 distinct CDR3 sequences, with approximately 42% observed a single time. This record comes from a study of blood T cells in healthy people across ages. The CDR3 is 11 amino acids. V lost 0 bases and J 15 bases, leaving 12 bases between the germline ends. Germline CDR1 GTSNPN, CDR2 SVGIG (reference sequence).

This TCR derives from a woman in her late teens or twenties in good health. The sequencing input was blood. This rearrangement joins TRBV30 to TRBJ2-1; D possibly corresponds to TRBD1 (6 bases). CDR3 region: CAWSVQGQGFF. DNA of the CDR3: TGTGCCTGGAGTGTACAGGGCCAGGGGTTCTTC.